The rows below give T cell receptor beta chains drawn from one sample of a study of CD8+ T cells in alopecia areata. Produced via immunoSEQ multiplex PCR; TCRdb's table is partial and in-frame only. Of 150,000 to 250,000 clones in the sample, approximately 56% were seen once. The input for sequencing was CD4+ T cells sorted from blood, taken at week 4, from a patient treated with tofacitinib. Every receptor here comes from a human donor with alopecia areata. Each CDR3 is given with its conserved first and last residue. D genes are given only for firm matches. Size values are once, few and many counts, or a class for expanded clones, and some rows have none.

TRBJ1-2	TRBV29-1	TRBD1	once	TGCAGCGTTCGGACAGGGAGCTATGGCTACACCTTC	CSVRTGSYGYTF
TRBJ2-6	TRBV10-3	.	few	TGTGCCATACGACCCGCCGGACACTCTGGGGCCAACGTCCTGACTTTC	CAIRPAGHSGANVLTF
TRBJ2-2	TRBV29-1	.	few	TGCAGCGCTCGGACCAGAGGGAACACCGGGGAGCTGTTTTTT	CSARTRGNTGELFF
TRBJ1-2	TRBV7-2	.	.	TGTGCCAGCAGCTTATCGAATGGCTACACCTTC	CASSLSNGYTF
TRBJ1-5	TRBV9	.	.	TGTGCCAGCAGCGTAACGGGTATGAGCAATCAGCCCCAGCATTTT	CASSVTGMSNQPQHF
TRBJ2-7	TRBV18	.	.	TGTGCCAGCTCACCATTATTAGACTCCTACGAGCAGTACTTC	CASSPLLDSYEQYF
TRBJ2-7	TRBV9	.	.	TGTGCCAGCAGCGTAACCAACCAGGGGTACGAGCAGTACTTC	CASSVTNQGYEQYF
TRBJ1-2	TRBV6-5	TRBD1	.	TGTGCCAGCAGATCAGGACAGGGGGGAGGCTACACCTTC	CASRSGQGGGYTF
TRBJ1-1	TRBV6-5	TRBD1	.	TGTGCCAGCAGTTTAGGACAGGTAACTGAAGCTTTCTTT	CASSLGQVTEAFF
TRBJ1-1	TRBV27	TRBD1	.	TGTGCCAGCAGTTTATCTCCAGGGGGGAACACTGAAGCTTTCTTT	CASSLSPGGNTEAFF
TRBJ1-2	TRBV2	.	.	TGTGCCAGCAGTGACGAGGTTCTAATTTATGGCTACACCTTC	CASSDEVLIYGYTF
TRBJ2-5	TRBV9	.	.	TGTGCCAGCAGCGTAGGTGCAGACCAAGAGACCCAGTACTTC	CASSVGADQETQYF
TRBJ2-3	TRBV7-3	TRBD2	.	TGTGCCAGCAGCTACGGGACTAGCGGACCAGATACGCAGTATTTT	CASSYGTSGPDTQYF
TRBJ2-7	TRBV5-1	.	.	TGCGCCAGCAGCTTGGAATACGAGCAGTACTTC	CASSLEYEQYF
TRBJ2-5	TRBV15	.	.	TGTGCCACCAGCAGAGCGGGGTACGAAGAGACCCAGTACTTC	CATSRAGYEETQYF
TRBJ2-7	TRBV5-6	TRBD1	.	TGTGCCAGCAGCAGGGGACAGGGATTTTCCTACGAGCAGTACTTC	CASSRGQGFSYEQYF
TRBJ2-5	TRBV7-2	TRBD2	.	TGTGCCAGCAGCTTAAGTAGTTCGGGGGGGGCCGGGACCCAGTACTTC	CASSLSSSGGAGTQYF
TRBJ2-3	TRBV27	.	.	TGTGCCAGCAGTCGAGCCGCCAGGGACAGCACAGATACGCAGTATTTT	CASSRAARDSTDTQYF
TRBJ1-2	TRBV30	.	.	TGTGCCTGGAGTGTACGAATGGGTCCTCGGTATGGCTACACCTTC	CAWSVRMGPRYGYTF
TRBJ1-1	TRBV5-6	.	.	TGTGCCAGCAGCCCGGCGGGGCTTCAGAACACTGAAGCTTTCTTT	CASSPAGLQNTEAFF
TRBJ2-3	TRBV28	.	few	TGTGCCAGCAGTCGGTATACGCAGTATTTT	CASSRYTQYF
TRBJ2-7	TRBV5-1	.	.	TGCGCCAGCACCCCAGTGCACTCCTACGAGCAGTACTTC	CASTPVHSYEQYF
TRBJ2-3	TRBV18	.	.	TGTGCCAGCTCCCCGGGGGGCACAGATACGCAGTATTTT	CASSPGGTDTQYF
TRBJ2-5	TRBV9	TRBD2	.	TGTGCCAGCAGCCAAGTCGGGCTAGCGGGGGGTCAAGAGACCCAGTACTTC	CASSQVGLAGGQETQYF
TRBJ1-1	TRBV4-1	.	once	TGCGCCAGCAGCCAAGTATCCGGGACGGGAATGAACACTGAAGCTTTCTTT	CASSQVSGTGMNTEAFF
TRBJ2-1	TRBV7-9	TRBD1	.	TGTGCCAGCAGCTTAGCAGTTGGGACAGGGCTTGGAGAGCAGTTCTTC	CASSLAVGTGLGEQFF